Below are 15 T cell receptor beta chains sequenced from a single sample in a study of blood T cells in healthy people across ages. With a J-beta primer mix and a sample-barcoded 5' primer, a second PCR ran about 6 to 11 cycles. In TCRdb, the 5' RACE reads were re-called with MiXCR into one record per CDR3 protein. The data hold about 780,000 distinct CDR3 sequences, with approximately 67% observed a single time. The specimen was blood. These receptors all stem from a man under 40 in good health.

The V and J genes are TRBV20-1 and TRBJ2-5, with TRBD1 matching over 7 bases. The CDR3 is 14 amino acids. V gave up 6 bases and J gave up 1 base; unmatched junction bases: 8. Germline lookup yields CDR1 DFQATT and CDR2 SNEGSKA (reference sequence). Written as DNA, the CDR3 is TGCAGTGCCGGACAGGTTCAGGTCCAAGAGACCCAGTACTTC. It specifies CSAGQVQVQETQYF.

As regards this clonotype: One end of the junction does not line up with germline, which may come from a read error. The chain combines TRBV30 with TRBJ1-2; D is unclear. CDR3 length: 12 residues. Looked up from germline, CDR1 is GTSNPN and CDR2 is SVGIG (reference sequence). CDR3 protein: CAWSVITDGYTF. DNA for the CDR3: TGCGCCTGGAGTGTCATCACTGATGGCTACACCTTC.

J is TRBJ2-7 and V is TRBV27, with TRBD2 identical over 12 bases. This CDR3 region has 16 residues. Germline V lookup: CDR1 MNHEY, CDR2 SMNVEV (reference sequence). Trimming cost V 4 bases and J 0 bases; bases outside gene matches: 4. The CDR3 DNA reads TGTGCCAGCAGTTCAGGACTAGCGGGGACCTCCTACGAGCAGTACTTC. It translates to CASSSGLAGTSYEQYF.

The genes are TRBV29-1 and TRBJ2-2; 8 bases align to TRBD2. Trimming at V came to 1 base and at J to 5 bases, leaving 6 bases not matched to a gene. The CDR3 has 15 amino acids. CDR1 is SQVTM and CDR2 is ANQGSEA in the germline V gene. Here the CDR3 DNA reads TGCAGCGTTGAAGCGGCGGGGGGTGGTACCGGGGAGCTGTTTTTT. It specifies CSVEAAGGGTGELFF.

This clonotype came up a few times. The CDR3 loop reads CAISRQGVDSYEQYF. The CDR3 region has the DNA TGTGCCATCAGTCGGCAGGGGGTAGACTCCTACGAGCAGTACTTC. The chain has TRBV10-3 and TRBJ2-7, with 7 bases identical to TRBD1. Germline values: CDR1 ENHRY, CDR2 SYGVKD. The V gene end was trimmed by 5 bases and the J gene end by 0 bases; junction bases not matched to a gene: 7. This CDR3 is built from 15 residues.

The chain links TRBV28 to TRBJ2-5; perhaps D is TRBD1 or TRBD2 (5 bases each). Germline V gives CDR1 MDHEN, CDR2 SYDVKM. V was cut by 2 bases and J by 3 bases, with 10 bases left in between. This CDR3 has 14 residues. Written as DNA, the CDR3 is TGTGCCAGCAGTTTAAGGGACCAAAAAGAGACCCAGTACTTC. The encoded protein is CASSLRDQKETQYF.

This chain uses TRBV2 with TRBJ2-3; 7 positions match TRBD2. The CDR3 is made up of 16 amino acids. The germline V gene has CDR1 SNHLY and CDR2 FYNNEI. Trimming took 3 bases from V and 5 from J; bases not matched to a gene: 11. DNA for the CDR3: TGTGCCAGCAGTGACGGCGGGAGACCCCCCAGAGATACGCAGTATTTT. Protein product: CASSDGGRPPRDTQYF.

The chain uses TRBV9 and TRBJ2-5; 8 nucleotides match TRBD2. This CDR3 region has 14 residues. J was trimmed by 5 bases and V by 7 bases; bases with no gene match: 10. Germline-derived CDR1 and CDR2 are SGDLS and YYNGEE. The CDR3 sequence: CASSTAGGGETQYF. The CDR3 nucleotides are TGTGCCAGCTCTACTGCGGGGGGAGGGGAGACCCAGTACTTC.

The chain couples TRBV10-3 to TRBJ2-5; D call uncertain. CDR1 ENHRY and CDR2 SYGVKD come from the germline V gene. The CDR3 consists of 14 residues. Trimming cost V 4 bases and J 1 base, with 10 bases left between them. The CDR3 DNA follows: TGTGCCATCAGTGTAGGACCTAGCCAAGAGACCCAGTACTTC. The encoded protein is CAISVGPSQETQYF.

This clonotype was counted a few times. The chain links TRBV6-5 to TRBJ2-3, with 11 bases that match TRBD2. The CDR3 is 16 residues long. Per the germline V gene, CDR1 is MNHEY and CDR2 is SVGAGI. J was trimmed by 4 bases and V by 6 bases; bases with no gene match: 9. CDR3 sequence reads: CASRNIAGGPSDTQYF. The CDR3 DNA sequence: TGTGCCAGCAGAAATATAGCGGGGGGGCCGTCAGATACGCAGTATTTT.

V gene TRBV7-2 combines with J gene TRBJ2-3; TRBD1 is a possible D gene (6 bases). Germline CDR1 and CDR2: SGHTA and FQGNSA. CDR3 length: 14 residues. Trimming removed 4 bases at V and 10 bases at J, with 18 bases between. The CDR3: CASSSQDSSVSQYF. The DNA of the CDR3 is TGTGCCAGCAGCTCGCAGGACAGTTCGGTTTCGCAGTATTTT.

The V gene is TRBV7-3, the J gene TRBJ1-1; D is ambiguous. Germline CDR1 and CDR2: SGHTA and FQGTGA. V lost 4 bases and J 0 bases, leaving 15 bases between the germline ends. This CDR3 comprises 16 residues. The CDR3 here is CASSSLSRGLNTEAFF. For the CDR3, the DNA is TGTGCCAGCAGCTCGCTAAGTAGAGGCCTGAACACTGAAGCTTTCTTT.

The rearrangement links TRBV4-3 to TRBJ2-5; 9 bases match TRBD1. The CDR3 contains 15 residues. The trim removed 0 bases at V and 4 bases at J, leaving 3 bases unmatched. Germline CDR1 reads LGHNA; CDR2 reads YSLEER. CDR3 protein: CASSQDPTGGETQYF. The DNA of the CDR3 is TGCGCCAGCAGCCAAGATCCGACAGGGGGAGAGACCCAGTACTTC.

This clonotype was seen more than once but under ten times. The chain has TRBV24-1 and TRBJ2-1, with TRBD2 matching 11 bases. Germline CDR1 KGHDR, CDR2 SFDVKD. The junction had 8 bases not matched to a gene; V was cut back by 4 bases and J by 7 bases. The CDR3 is 16 amino acids. CDR3 nucleotides: TGTGCCACCAGTGACAGACTCCTAGCGGGGGGAAATGAGCAGTTCTTC. It encodes CATSDRLLAGGNEQFF.

V gene TRBV10-3 combines with J gene TRBJ2-1; 12 nucleotides agree with TRBD1. Germline CDR1 and CDR2: ENHRY and SYGVKD. V shed 3 bases and J 12 bases; nucleotides not matched to a gene: 9. This CDR3 has 15 residues. In DNA form, the CDR3 reads TGTGCCATCAGTGACCCGGGACAGGGGGCACGCGGGCAGTTCTTC. Translation: CAISDPGQGARGQFF.